The clone carrying this T cell receptor beta chain was counted ten times or more. This record belongs to a study of T-cell reconstitution after alpha-beta-depleted transplantation in children. A TCRbeta library incorporating unique molecular identifiers was prepared. From the PCR reads, TCRdb called clonotypes with MiXCR, one entry per CDR3 protein. The sample gives about 200,000 distinct CDR3 sequences, roughly 6.3% of which show up once; 4.5% is in the top ten. This CDR3 contains 16 residues. Trimming took 0 bases from V and 0 from J; bases not matched to a gene: 4. The germline CDR1 and CDR2 sequences are MGHRA and YSYEKL.

The chain uses TRBV4-1 and TRBJ2-7; TRBD2 aligns across 8 bases. The TCR originated in a girl under three years old with combined immunodeficiency, due to receive a stem cell transplant. The specimen comprised PBMCs, sampled before TCRalphabeta/CD19-depleted stem cell transplant. In DNA, the CDR3 is TGCGCCAGCAGCCAAGACTCGCGGGGGGTCTCCTACGAGCAGTACTTC. Its protein product is CASSQDSRGVSYEQYF.